This passage covers 19 T cell receptor beta chains from one sample sequenced in a study of blood T cell repertoires in COVID-19. Measured with immunoSEQ multiplex PCR; TCRdb has only the in-frame clones, and not every one. This table has around 150,000 clones, about 81% appearing once. The specimen was peripheral blood. The receptors derive from a man in his 60s with active or convalescent COVID-19.

The V call is TRBV28, the J call TRBJ1-5; TRBD1 aligns across 7 bases. The CDR3 totals 15 residues. Germline values: CDR1 MDHEN, CDR2 SYDVKM. V trimming: 7 bases; J trimming: 2 bases; junction bases outside the gene matches: 8. CDR3 loop: CASIEGAQGNQPQHF. In DNA form, the CDR3 reads TGTGCCAGCATAGAGGGGGCGCAAGGCAATCAGCCCCAGCATTTT.

The rearrangement joins TRBV18 to TRBJ2-5; D is undetermined. Between the trimmed V and J ends, which lost 2 bases and 2 bases, there was a span of 9 bases. The CDR3 totals 14 residues. Germline V gene data show CDR1 as KGHSH and CDR2 as LQKENI. CDR3 sequence (DNA): TGTGCCAGCTCACCATACGGCGGTCAAGAGACCCAGTACTTC. It translates to CASSPYGGQETQYF.

This rearrangement joins TRBV11-2 to TRBJ1-3; 7 bases agree with TRBD1. Trimming at V came to 4 bases and at J to 0 bases, leaving 6 bases not matched to a gene. Germline V gives CDR1 SGHAT, CDR2 FQNNGV. This CDR3 comprises 16 residues. The CDR3 DNA is TGTGCCAGCAGCTCTCGCAGGGGGTCCTCTGGAAACACCATATATTTT. It encodes CASSSRRGSSGNTIYF.

This clone was detected a few times. The rearrangement links TRBV9 to TRBJ1-3; 7 nucleotides align to TRBD1. J lost 3 bases, V lost 4 bases, and 4 bases had no gene match. The CDR3 length is 14 residues. CDR1 and CDR2 from the germline V gene are SGDLS and YYNGEE. The CDR3 DNA sequence: TGTGCCAGCAGCCGACAGGGACATGGAAACACCATATATTTT. Residues: CASSRQGHGNTIYF. The full variable domain, with the rest looked up from reference TRBV9 and TRBJ1-3, is DSGVTQTPKHLITATGQRVTLRCSPRSGDLSVYWYQQSLDQGLQFLIQYYNGEERAKGNILERFSAQQFPDLHSELNLSSLELGDSALYFCASSRQGHGNTIYFGEGSWLTVV.

This chain connects TRBV5-1 to TRBJ2-5; 9 bases agree with TRBD2. The CDR3 is 15 amino acids. Germline values: CDR1 SGHRS, CDR2 YFSETQ. Losses at the gene ends were 2 bases for V and 4 bases for J; bases not matched to a gene: 6. The CDR3 here is CASSLALAGRETQYF. The CDR3 DNA is TGCGCCAGCAGCTTAGCACTAGCGGGCCGAGAGACCCAGTACTTC.

This clone was recorded once. The chain is built from TRBV5-1 and TRBJ2-3; D unresolved. The CDR3 has 14 residues. V lost 4 bases and J 0 bases, leaving 9 bases between the germline ends. Germline CDR1 is SGHRS and CDR2 is YFSETQ. CDR3 bases: TGCGCCAGCAGCCCACAGATAAGCACAGATACGCAGTATTTT. It codes for CASSPQISTDTQYF.

The gene calls are TRBV5-4 and TRBJ2-7, with TRBD1 matching 9 bases. CDR1 SGHNT and CDR2 YYREEE come from the germline V gene (reference sequence). The J segment lost 7 bases and the V segment lost 4 bases, leaving 9 bases of the junction unmatched. CDR3 length: 14 amino acids. CDR3 region: CASSPTGGTEEQYF. CDR3 DNA: TGTGCCAGCAGCCCCACAGGGGGCACGGAAGAGCAGTACTTC.

The V call is TRBV11-3, the J call TRBJ2-5; 10 bases align to TRBD1. Germline CDR1 reads SGHNT; CDR2 reads YENEEA. V lost 5 bases and J lost 3; bases outside the gene matches: 6. This CDR3 region has 15 residues. Written as DNA, the CDR3 is TGTGCCAGCAGCCCGGGGACAGGGGAAGAAGAGACCCAGTACTTC. Translated, it gives CASSPGTGEEETQYF.

The V and J genes are TRBV7-3 and TRBJ2-2, with 7 bases that match TRBD2. This CDR3 is 14 amino acids long. Germline V gene sequence: CDR1 SGHTA, CDR2 FQGTGA. V lost 2 bases and J lost 13; bases outside the gene matches: 10. As DNA, the CDR3 is TGTGCCAGCAGCTTACGGGCGGGGGAGCAAGCGCTGTTTTTT. Amino acids: CASSLRAGEQALFF.

The rearrangement links TRBV18 to TRBJ2-1; 9 bases align to TRBD1. Germline lookup yields CDR1 KGHSH and CDR2 LQKENI. With 4 bases clipped from V and 8 bases from J, the junction kept 12 bases outside the gene matches. The CDR3 contains 16 residues. This CDR3 is CASSLYTGGAADEQFF. As DNA, the CDR3 is TGTGCCAGCTCACTCTACACAGGGGGCGCTGCGGATGAGCAGTTCTTC.

This chain links TRBV3-1 (or the pseudogene TRBV3-2) with TRBJ1-6; D is ambiguous. V lost 0 bases and J 10 bases, leaving 13 bases between the germline ends. The CDR3 is 15 amino acids. CDR1 is LGHDT, CDR2 YNNKEL, per germline (reference sequence). CDR3 in amino acids: CASSQDTGTGSPLHF. In DNA form, the CDR3 reads TGTGCCAGCAGCCAAGATACTGGTACCGGGTCACCCCTCCACTTT.

V is TRBV19 and J is TRBJ2-1; D might be TRBD1 (6 bases). CDR3 length equals 14 residues. Germline V lookup: CDR1 LNHDA, CDR2 SQIVND (reference sequence). Trimming took off 2 bases at V and 8 bases at J, with 13 bases between the two ends. CDR3 DNA: TGTGCCAGTAGTATAAGGGTCAGGGGCTATGAGCAGTTCTTC. It codes for CASSIRVRGYEQFF.

This sequence joins TRBV10-1 and TRBJ2-1; 7 nucleotides agree with TRBD1. With 0 bases clipped from V and 7 bases from J, the junction kept 6 bases outside the gene matches. The CDR3 totals 15 residues. Germline CDR1 and CDR2: WNHNN and SYGVQD (reference sequence). The CDR3 spells CASSESGQFGNEQFF. CDR3 sequence (DNA): TGCGCCAGCAGTGAGTCGGGACAGTTTGGGAATGAGCAGTTCTTC.

The V call is TRBV18, the J call TRBJ1-6; D gene unclear. Deletions cut 2 bases from V and 8 bases from J, with 7 bases between. This CDR3 is built from 13 residues. Germline V gene sequence: CDR1 KGHSH, CDR2 LQKENI. As DNA, the CDR3 is TGTGCCAGCTCACCAGCTAGTGATTCACCCCTCCACTTT. Amino acids: CASSPASDSPLHF. Supplemented by reference TRBV18 and TRBJ1-6, the full variable domain reads NAGVMQNPRHLVRRRGQEARLRCSPMKGHSHVYWYRQLPEEGLKFMVYLQKENIIDESGMPKERFSAEFPKEGPSILRIQQVVRGDSAAYFCASSPASDSPLHFGNGTRLTVT.

As DNA, the CDR3 is TGTGCCACCAGCAGAGCAGGACAGGGGGCGAATGAGCAGTTCTTC. It is translated as CATSRAGQGANEQFF. The chain carries TRBV15 and TRBJ2-1; 11 bases fit TRBD1. Trimming at V came to 1 base and at J to 7 bases, leaving 3 bases not matched to a gene. The CDR3 has 15 amino acids. Germline loops: CDR1 LNHNV, CDR2 YYDKDF (reference sequence).

This rearrangement joins TRBV5-1 to TRBJ1-3; D unclear. The germline V and J ends were trimmed by 0 bases and 7 bases, with 11 bases remaining between them. Per germline, CDR1 SGHRS and CDR2 YFSETQ. This CDR3 has 14 amino acids. The CDR3 DNA sequence: TGCGCCAGCAGCTTGGCCGCGGGGTTCAACACCATATATTTT. It specifies CASSLAAGFNTIYF.

There are a few counts of this clone. This chain connects TRBV21-1 to TRBJ2-7; TRBD2 is the table's D call and was not checked against the DNA. TRBV21-1 is classified as a pseudogene. This CDR3 region has 18 residues. DNA for the CDR3: TGTGCCAGCAGGGGGATGGGACTAGCGAGGGACATACGCTACGAGCAGTACTTC. This sequence encodes CASRGMGLARDIRYEQYF.

V gene TRBV6-5 combines with J gene TRBJ2-3; maybe TRBD2 (5 bases). Germline CDR1 is MNHEY and CDR2 is SVGAGI. V was shortened by 5 bases and J by 5 bases, with 11 bases between the two germline ends. This CDR3 has 13 amino acids. The CDR3, as DNA: TGTGCCAGCAGTCTTTACGGAGGAGATACGCAGTATTTT. This encodes CASSLYGGDTQYF.

The chain is built from TRBV7-9 and TRBJ2-7, with TRBD1 identical over 7 bases. The ends lost 2 bases at V and 3 bases at J; junction bases unmatched: 16. Per germline, CDR1 SEHNR and CDR2 FQNEAQ (reference sequence). This CDR3 comprises 18 residues. The CDR3 spells CASSLWSRKQGPSYEQYF. The CDR3 DNA follows: TGTGCCAGCAGCTTATGGTCAAGGAAACAGGGGCCCAGCTACGAGCAGTACTTC.